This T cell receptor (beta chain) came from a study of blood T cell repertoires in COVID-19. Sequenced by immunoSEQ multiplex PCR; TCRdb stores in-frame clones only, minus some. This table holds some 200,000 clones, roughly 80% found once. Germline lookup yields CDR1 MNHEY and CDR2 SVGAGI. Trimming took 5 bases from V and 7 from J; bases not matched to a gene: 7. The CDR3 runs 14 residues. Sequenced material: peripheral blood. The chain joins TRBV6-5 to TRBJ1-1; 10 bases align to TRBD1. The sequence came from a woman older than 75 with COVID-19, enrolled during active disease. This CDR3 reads CASSNPGQGIEAFF. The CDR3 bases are TGTGCCAGCAGTAATCCGGGACAGGGGATTGAAGCTTTCTTT.